These 10 T cell receptor beta chains were all obtained from the same sample, sequenced in a study of long-term antiretroviral therapy in people with HIV. They ran version v3.0 of the immunoSEQ assay at survey level. TCRdb's copy holds only in-frame clones and misses some; the assay was immunoSEQ multiplex PCR. The profile shows 8,000 to 10,000 clones, over 80% of them singletons. Sequencing was performed on unsorted PBMCs, taken 0.3 years before starting antiretroviral therapy. These receptors were collected from a man in his thirties or forties with HIV.

The V gene is TRBV7-2, the J gene TRBJ1-4; 8 bases line up with TRBD1. The V gene's germline CDR1 is SGHTA and CDR2 FQGNSA. Trimming took 5 bases from V and 8 from J; bases not matched to a gene: 10. CDR3 size: 15 residues. The CDR3 coding sequence is TGTGCCAGCAGCCCGTGGACAGGGAGCGGGGAAAAACTGTTTTTT. Protein product: CASSPWTGSGEKLFF.

V and J are TRBV28 and TRBJ2-1, with unresolved D. The CDR3 sequence is 11 residues long. Trimming took off 5 bases at V and 6 bases at J, with 5 bases between the two ends. Per the germline V gene, CDR1 is MDHEN and CDR2 is SYDVKM. The CDR3 nucleotides are TGTGCCAGCAGTGTAGGCAATGAGCAGTTCTTC. This translates into CASSVGNEQFF.

The chain links TRBV6-4 to TRBJ2-1, with D possibly being TRBD1 (6 bases). Trimming took 3 bases from V and 13 from J, leaving 13 bases between them. The CDR3 covers 12 residues. Germline loops: CDR1 MRHNA, CDR2 SNTAGT. This CDR3 is CASSERVGAQFF. Written as DNA, the CDR3 is TGTGCCAGCAGTGAGCGGGTGGGGGCCCAGTTCTTC.

The chain carries TRBV19 and TRBJ2-2; D unclear. V was clipped by 10 bases and J by 4 bases, with 7 bases between them. The germline V gene encodes CDR1 LNHDA and CDR2 SQIVND (reference sequence). CDR3 length equals 11 residues. The CDR3 sequence: CATMTTGELFF. The CDR3 DNA is TGTGCCACGATGACCACCGGGGAGCTGTTTTTT.

This clone was recorded only once. The chain couples TRBV5-4 to TRBJ2-5; 7 bases fit TRBD2. CDR3 length: 12 amino acids. The trim removed 6 bases at V and 5 bases at J, leaving 4 bases unmatched. CDR1 is SGHNT and CDR2 is YYREEE in the germline V gene (reference sequence). The CDR3 sequence: CASNLRGETQYF. CDR3 DNA sequence: TGTGCCAGCAACCTGCGGGGGGAGACCCAGTACTTC.

The gene calls are TRBV7-3 and TRBJ2-1; 8 bases fit TRBD2. Germline assignment: CDR1 SGHTA and CDR2 FQGTGA. The V and J ends lost 5 bases and 8 bases, in that order; junction bases with no gene match: 11. CDR3 size: 15 residues. CDR3 protein: CASSLRGGQEYEQFF. CDR3 DNA: TGTGCCAGCAGCCTTCGGGGGGGCCAAGAATATGAGCAGTTCTTC.

The CDR3 nucleotides read TGTGCCAGCAGTGAATATTACCTAGAAGACACCGGGGAGCTGTTTTTT. Its protein is CASSEYYLEDTGELFF. The chain recombines TRBV25-1 with TRBJ2-2; D ambiguous. Germline V lookup: CDR1 MGHDK, CDR2 SYGVNS. V was pared by 0 bases and J by 3 bases, with 11 bases between. The CDR3 covers 16 residues.

The chain links TRBV30 to TRBJ1-2, with 7 bases aligning to TRBD1. Trimming cost V 2 bases and J 3 bases; bases outside gene matches: 12. CDR1 and CDR2 from the germline V gene are GTSNPN and SVGIG (reference sequence). The CDR3 is 16 amino acids. CDR3 region: CAWSTQGGRGDYGYTF. Here the CDR3 DNA reads TGTGCCTGGAGTACCCAGGGGGGCAGGGGAGACTATGGCTACACCTTC.

The chain links TRBV27 to TRBJ1-4, with 7 bases lining up with TRBD1. Germline V lookup: CDR1 MNHEY, CDR2 SMNVEV (reference sequence). The J segment lost 3 bases and the V segment lost 6 bases, leaving 4 bases of the junction unmatched. This CDR3 has 14 residues. The CDR3 DNA sequence: TGTGCCAGCAGACGAGGGACAGCTAATGAAAAACTGTTTTTT. Residues: CASRRGTANEKLFF.

The genes are TRBV4-3 and TRBJ1-6; TRBD1 aligns across 10 bases. Germline assignment: CDR1 LGHNA and CDR2 YSLEER. The junction had 0 bases not matched to a gene; V was cut back by 3 bases and J by 7 bases. The length of the CDR3 is 14 residues. CDR3 nucleotides: TGCGCCAGCAGCCAGGGACAGGGGAATTCACCCCTCCACTTT. Its translation: CASSQGQGNSPLHF.